These 26 T cell receptor beta chains share one sample of origin, sequenced in a study of tumor-infiltrating lymphocytes in glioblastoma multiforme. TCRB libraries came from RNA via three nested multiplex PCR rounds. TCRdb recomputed calls from the multiplex PCR reads with MiXCR, one row per CDR3 protein. The sample records around 15,000 distinct CDR3 sequences, 65% to 80% being singletons. Sequenced: brain tumor tissue. These receptor sequences come from a male donor with glioblastoma.

As to this clonotype: The junction shows a germline mismatch at one end, possibly a read error. The chain employs TRBV30 and TRBJ2-1; D not resolved. The CDR3 is 12 residues long. In germline, CDR1 is GTSNPN, CDR2 SVGIG (reference sequence). The CDR3 protein is CARSVRELVQSF. The DNA of the CDR3 is TGTGCCCGGAGTGTACGTGAATTGGTGCAGTCCTTC. Looking up the rest from reference TRBV30 and TRBJ2-1 gives the full variable domain: SQTIHQWPATLVQPVGSPLSLECTVEGTSNPNLYWYRQAAGRGLQLLFYSVGIGQISSEVPQNLSASRPQDRQFILSSKKLLLSDSGFYLCARSVRELVQSFGPGTRLTVL.

This clonotype appeared a few times. Sequence at one end of the junction differs from germline and may be a read error. The rearrangement joins TRBV12-3 or TRBV12-4 to TRBJ2-5; D could derive from TRBD1 or TRBD2 (7 bases each). This CDR3 has 17 amino acids. CDR3 residues: CASSFPGGGAPEETQYF. CDR3 in DNA: TGTGCGAGCAGTTTCCCAGGGGGGGGAGCCCCTGAAGAGACCCAGTACTTC.

CDR3 protein: CASSQGLPPLHF. The CDR3 DNA reads TGTGCCAGCAGCCAGGGTTTGCCACCCCTCCACTTT. This chain links TRBV12-3 or TRBV12-4 with TRBJ1-6, with D maybe TRBD1 (5 bases). CDR3 size: 12 residues. The V and J ends lost 6 bases and 11 bases respectively, with 11 bases between them.

The sample holds a few counts of this clonotype. At one boundary the junction diverges from the germline segment, which might be a read error. The chain combines TRBV12-3 or TRBV12-4 with TRBJ2-5, with a weak D call TRBD1 (6 bases). The CDR3 loop spans 14 amino acids. As DNA, the CDR3 is TGCGCCAGCAGTCCTCCGGACAGAGTGGAGACCCGGTACTTC. Translating gives CASSPPDRVETRYF.

Concerning this clonotype itself: Sequence at one end of the junction differs from germline and may be a read error. The gene calls are TRBV6-5 and TRBJ2-3; D is possibly TRBD1 (6 bases). This CDR3 has 16 residues. Per the germline V gene, CDR1 is MNHEY and CDR2 is SVGAGI. CDR3 protein: CASSFGRALGADTQYF. The DNA for the CDR3 is TGTGCCAGCAGTTTCGGCCGGGCACTGGGGGCAGATACGCAATATTTT.

This clonotype has only one observation. Since a much larger clone is just one base distant, this may be a read error. The chain couples TRBV11-2 to TRBJ1-2; D possibly corresponds to TRBD1 (5 bases). Per germline, CDR1 SGHAT and CDR2 FQNNGV. The CDR3 runs 13 residues. Trimming stripped 5 bases from V and 7 bases from J, with 14 bases between. CDR3 residues: CASSLGDWIGYTF. The DNA of the CDR3 is TGTGCCAGCAGCCTAGGGGATTGGATTGGCTACACCTTC.

This clonotype showed up many times. The V and J genes are TRBV11-2 and TRBJ2-3; 14 positions agree with TRBD2. The germline V gene encodes CDR1 SGHAT and CDR2 FQNNGV. This CDR3 has 16 residues. After removal of 5 bases from V and 5 bases from J, the junction contained 6 bases not matched to a gene. In DNA, the CDR3 is TGTGCCAGCAGCGACGGGACTAGCGGGAGCGGAGATACGCAGTATTTT. This encodes CASSDGTSGSGDTQYF.

With regard to this clonotype: Possible read error: a much larger clone is one base away. The CDR3 sequence is CAISESRQGQYV. The CDR3 region has the DNA TGTGCCATCAGTGAGTCGAGACAGGGGCAGTACGTC. This chain links TRBV10-3 with TRBJ2-7; 7 nucleotides line up with TRBD1. The length of the CDR3 is 12 residues. CDR1 is ENHRY and CDR2 is SYGVKD in the germline V gene. V was clipped by 0 bases and J by 9 bases; unmatched bases: 2.

This clonotype was detected many times. This rearrangement joins TRBV20-1 to TRBJ1-1, with D perhaps matching TRBD1 (6 bases). Germline V gene data show CDR1 as DFQATT and CDR2 as SNEGSKA (reference sequence). This CDR3 is built from 14 residues. V was shortened by 0 bases and J by 5 bases, with 13 bases between the two germline ends. DNA for the CDR3: TGCAGTGCTAGAGACAGGGGATCGGGGACTGAAGCTTTCTTT. It specifies CSARDRGSGTEAFF.

In the case of this clonotype: Likely a read error: the CDR3 ends without its conserved phenylalanine or tryptophan. V and J are TRBV12-3 or TRBV12-4 and TRBJ2-1; D is possibly TRBD1 or TRBD2 (5 bases each). The V and J ends lost 6 bases and 11 bases respectively, with 23 bases between them. The CDR3 sequence is 15 residues long. The CDR3 spells CASSSSEGIWDKQFY. The CDR3 nucleotides are TGTGCCAGCAGCTCCAGTGAGGGGATTTGGGATAAGCAGTTCTAC.

The rearrangement uses TRBV11-2 and TRBJ2-4, with 7 bases identical to TRBD2. The germline V gene encodes CDR1 SGHAT and CDR2 FQNNGV. Trimming cost V 3 bases and J 9 bases; bases outside gene matches: 5. CDR3 length: 13 residues. CDR3 coding DNA: TGTGCCAGCAGCTTGATCAGGGAGGGCATTCAGTACTTC. Amino acids: CASSLIREGIQYF.

As regards this clonotype: One end of the junction varies from germline; a read error may be responsible. The CDR3 region has the DNA TGTGCCAGCAGCTTAAGGAAGCTGTATTTT. Translation: CASSLRKLYF. The rearrangement links TRBV11-2 to TRBJ2-2, with D unresolved. Germline CDR1 reads SGHAT; CDR2 reads FQNNGV. The CDR3 extends over 10 amino acids.

This clonotype came up many times. A read error may produce the germline difference seen at one junction end. This chain connects TRBV2 to TRBJ2-2, with 7 bases lining up with TRBD1. CDR1 is SNHLY and CDR2 is FYNNEI in the germline V gene. CDR3 length: 15 residues. The CDR3 nucleotides read TGTGCCAGCAGTGTTAGGACAGGATACACCGGGGAGCTGCTTTTT. Amino acid sequence: CASSVRTGYTGELLF.

About this clonotype itself: One junction end does not reproduce the germline sequence, and a read error may be involved. The chain joins TRBV19 to TRBJ2-2; no reliable D call. Germline V gene data show CDR1 as LNHDA and CDR2 as SQIVND (reference sequence). The CDR3 totals 15 residues. CDR3 region: CASSGDKENSGELFF. In DNA form, the CDR3 reads TGTGCCAGTAGTGGCGACAAGGAGAACTCCGGGGAGCTGTTTTTT.

This clonotype occurred a few times. The chain uses TRBV5-1 and TRBJ2-7; the D gene is possibly TRBD1 (6 bases). Germline CDR1 reads SGHRS; CDR2 reads YFSETQ. The CDR3 length is 15 residues. V gave up 4 bases and J gave up 0 bases, with 14 bases separating them. This chain's CDR3 is CASSQTTGNSYEQYF. The CDR3 bases are TGCGCCAGCAGCCAAACGACAGGTAACTCCTACGAGCAGTACTTC.

Of note for this clonotype: Sequence at one end of the junction differs from germline and may be a read error. J is TRBJ2-1 and V is TRBV11-2, with D possibly called TRBD1 or TRBD2 (6 bases each). The CDR3 runs 16 residues. Germline lookup yields CDR1 SGHAT and CDR2 FQNNGV. The chain's CDR3 is CASSLAAGGSYNGQFF. For the CDR3, the DNA is TGTGCCAGCAGCTTAGCTGCCGGGGGCTCCTACAATGGGCAGTTCTTC.

This clonotype was observed many times. CDR3 protein: CSVEGLPGKTYEQYF. The CDR3 DNA is TGCAGCGTTGAAGGTTTGCCAGGGAAGACCTACGAGCAGTACTTC. The chain links TRBV29-1 to TRBJ2-7; possible D gene TRBD1, 5 bases. Germline CDR1 and CDR2: SQVTM and ANQGSEA. Trimming removed 1 base at V and 2 bases at J, with 15 bases between. This CDR3 spans 15 amino acids.

Turning to this clonotype: Germline is not matched at one junction end, which may reflect a read error. The V and J genes are TRBV11-2 and TRBJ2-3; D tentatively reads TRBD1 or TRBD2 (5 bases each). CDR3 length equals 16 residues. Germline assignment: CDR1 SGHAT and CDR2 FQNNGV. The CDR3 sequence is CASSSGPPRSTDMQYF. In nucleotides, the CDR3 is TGTGCCAGCAGCTCGGGGCCGCCGCGGAGCACAGATATGCAGTATTTT.

The chain recombines TRBV29-1 with TRBJ2-2; D might be TRBD2 (6 bases). The CDR3 totals 14 residues. The V gene's germline CDR1 is SQVTM and CDR2 ANQGSEA. The ends were cut back, 7 bases at V and 2 bases at J, with 14 bases in the middle. CDR3 nucleotides: TGCAGCGCCAAGGGACTCACAAACACCGGGGAGCTGTTTTTT. Its protein is CSAKGLTNTGELFF.

In its sample, this clonotype was seen a few times. The chain links TRBV11-3 to TRBJ2-1; TRBD1 matches at 7 bases. The V gene end was trimmed by 3 bases and the J gene end by 7 bases; junction bases not matched to a gene: 9. The V gene's germline CDR1 is SGHNT and CDR2 YENEEA. The CDR3 consists of 15 residues. In DNA, the CDR3 is TGTGCCAGCAGCTTGTCCAGGGGGTATGGTAATGAGCAGTTCTTC. It codes for CASSLSRGYGNEQFF.

V and J are TRBV29-1 and TRBJ1-2; D may be TRBD1 (6 bases). CDR3 length equals 14 residues. The germline V gene has CDR1 SQVTM and CDR2 ANQGSEA. V shed 7 bases and J shed 6 bases, with 21 bases lying between them. The CDR3 is CSGEASGGGNGYTF. In DNA form, the CDR3 reads TGCAGCGGTGAGGCGTCGGGGGGCGGTAATGGCTACACCTTC.

A remark on this clonotype: The germline gene is not matched at one end of the junction; a read error may be the cause. V is TRBV11-1 and J is TRBJ2-1; 11 nucleotides match TRBD2. Per the germline V gene, CDR1 is SGHAT and CDR2 is FQDESV (reference sequence). This CDR3 is built from 15 residues. Written as DNA, the CDR3 is TGTGCGAGCGGCTTACTAGCGGGAGTTTACAATGAGCCGTTCTTC. It yields the protein CASGLLAGVYNEPFF.

Details on this clonotype: The junction departs from germline at one end; a sequencing error may be responsible. V is TRBV4-1 and J is TRBJ1-5; unclear D gene. CDR1 and CDR2 from the germline V gene are MGHRA and YSYEKL. The CDR3 is made up of 15 amino acids. This CDR3 is CASSQGQGGHQPQRF. CDR3 DNA sequence: TGCGCCAGCAGCCAAGGTCAAGGAGGGCATCAGCCCCAGCGTTTT.

With regard to this clonotype: The CDR3 end shows no conserved phenylalanine or tryptophan, and so a read error is likely. V usage is TRBV11-1 and J usage is TRBJ2-7; TRBD1 matches at 10 bases. The germline CDR1 and CDR2 sequences are SGHAT and FQDESV (reference sequence). The CDR3 extends over 16 amino acids. CDR3 residues: CAISLARPDRGYEQYL. The DNA for the CDR3 is TGTGCTATCAGCTTAGCGCGTCCGGACAGGGGGTACGAGCAGTACCTC.

This clonotype occurred a few times. The chain uses TRBV11-2 and TRBJ2-7; D possibly corresponds to TRBD2 (5 bases). The CDR3 has 15 residues. CDR1 is SGHAT, CDR2 FQNNGV, per germline. V was cut by 6 bases and J by 6 bases, with 21 bases left in between. The CDR3 nucleotides are TGTGCCAGCAGGGGTCAGCCCCTCGGGCGGGCCGAGCAGTACTTC. Its protein product is CASRGQPLGRAEQYF.

This rearrangement joins TRBV6-5 to TRBJ2-1, with 13 bases fitting TRBD2. The CDR3 runs to 16 residues. The ends lost 10 bases at V and 9 bases at J; junction bases unmatched: 15. Germline V CDR1 and CDR2: MNHEY, SVGAGI. Here the CDR3 reads CANTTLTSGRSSEQFF. The CDR3 nucleotides read TGTGCCAACACGACCCTGACTAGCGGGAGGTCAAGTGAGCAGTTCTTC.